These 20 T cell receptor beta chains originate from one sample sequenced in a study of T cell responses to AZD1222 COVID-19 vaccine. Some clones are missing from TCRdb's copy, which holds only in-frame ones; the method was immunoSEQ multiplex PCR. Counted here are about 140,000 clones, roughly 90% occurring once; the ten biggest clones make up over 2.5%. The sample consisted of peripheral blood, taken on day 0 of AZD1222 vaccination. The receptor set was obtained from an adult in good health.

To note about this clone: A much larger clone lies one base from this, so it may be a read error. The gene calls are TRBV21-1 and TRBJ1-2; the tabulated D call, TRBD1, remains unverified against the DNA. TRBV21-1 is noted as a pseudogene. The CDR3 is 16 residues long. For the CDR3, the DNA is TGTGCCAGCAGCGACAACCGTTCACAGGGGAAGCCTGGCTACACCTTC. Its protein product is CASSDNRSQGKPGYTF.

The rearrangement uses TRBV10-1 and TRBJ2-2, with 13 bases lining up with TRBD2. With 2 bases clipped from V and 3 bases from J, the junction kept 18 bases outside the gene matches. Germline V gene data show CDR1 as WNHNN and CDR2 as SYGVQD (reference sequence). The CDR3 extends over 22 amino acids. Here the CDR3 reads CASSEKRLAGGHAPPYTGELFF. CDR3 nucleotide sequence: TGCGCCAGCAGTGAGAAAAGACTAGCGGGGGGACATGCCCCCCCTTACACCGGGGAGCTGTTTTTT.

This sequence joins TRBV28 and TRBJ1-2; no definite D call. Germline lookup yields CDR1 MDHEN and CDR2 SYDVKM. The length of the CDR3 is 13 residues. The V end was cut by 1 base, the J end by 5 bases, with 8 bases between. The chain's CDR3 is CASSLFGRYGYTF. For the CDR3, the DNA is TGTGCCAGCAGTTTATTTGGGAGATATGGCTACACCTTC.

The chain employs TRBV6-5 and TRBJ2-2, with D unresolved. This CDR3 is 12 amino acids long. Germline CDR1 reads MNHEY; CDR2 reads SVGAGI. Trimming took 5 bases from V and 4 from J, leaving 5 bases between them. The CDR3, as DNA: TGTGCCAGCAGTAGAGCCACCGGGGAGCTGTTTTTT. Amino acids: CASSRATGELFF.

The V and J genes are TRBV3-1 (or the pseudogene TRBV3-2) and TRBJ2-7; D is unclear. V dropped 4 bases and J dropped 9 bases, with 13 bases sitting between them. This CDR3 has 12 residues. Germline V gives CDR1 LGHDT, CDR2 YNNKEL (reference sequence). The CDR3 nucleotides are TGTGCCAGCAGCCCGACGAGTGGGTTGCAGTACTTC. It translates to CASSPTSGLQYF.

This chain joins TRBV28 and TRBJ2-5; TRBD2 is a possible D gene (5 bases). Germline assignment: CDR1 MDHEN and CDR2 SYDVKM. The CDR3 runs 18 residues. Trimming stripped 4 bases from V and 6 bases from J, with 27 bases between. CDR3 DNA sequence: TGTGCCAGCAGTTCAGTCGAGGGCTATAGCGCGCCTAGACAGACCCAGTACTTC. Translating it yields CASSSVEGYSAPRQTQYF.

The chain uses TRBV5-5 and TRBJ2-3, with 7 nucleotides matching TRBD2. This CDR3 comprises 15 residues. V lost 0 bases and J lost 1; bases outside the gene matches: 2. CDR1 is SGHKS and CDR2 is YYEKEE in the germline V gene (reference sequence). The DNA of the CDR3 is TGTGCCAGCAGCTTGGTTAGCGGGCGCACAGATACGCAGTATTTT. It encodes CASSLVSGRTDTQYF.

The chain carries TRBV29-1 and TRBJ2-7; TRBD2 agrees at 9 bases. This CDR3 has 12 amino acids. Germline CDR1 reads SQVTM; CDR2 reads ANQGSEA. Germline trimming cut 3 bases from V and 6 bases from J; bases unmatched to any gene: 3. CDR3 nucleotide sequence: TGCAGCGTTGACATAGCGGGAGTCGAGCAGTACTTC. It codes for CSVDIAGVEQYF.

The rearrangement uses TRBV4-1 and TRBJ1-1; D ambiguous. From germline, CDR1 is MGHRA and CDR2 YSYEKL. Between the trimmed V and J ends, which lost 2 bases and 6 bases, there was a span of 10 bases. There are 13 residues in the CDR3. In nucleotides, the CDR3 is TGCGCCAGCAGCCAAAATACTGCTCCTGAAGCTTTCTTT. Translation: CASSQNTAPEAFF.

The chain uses TRBV6-5 and TRBJ1-1; 7 bases are shared with TRBD1. The germline V gene has CDR1 MNHEY and CDR2 SVGAGI. The V segment lost 1 base and the J segment 1 base; nucleotides outside the gene matches: 6. This CDR3 region has 16 residues. DNA of the CDR3: TGTGCCAGCAGTTACTTGACAGGGACAAAGAACACTGAAGCTTTCTTT. This codes for CASSYLTGTKNTEAFF.

This chain links TRBV12-3 or TRBV12-4 with TRBJ2-2; 8 bases are shared with TRBD2. Trimming at V came to 6 bases and at J to 7 bases, leaving 4 bases not matched to a gene. The CDR3 spans 13 residues. The CDR3 loop is CASRREASGELFF. The CDR3 nucleotides are TGTGCCAGCAGGCGGGAGGCTAGCGGGGAGCTGTTTTTT.

The chain carries TRBV30 and TRBJ2-1; 8 nucleotides match TRBD1. The V gene end was trimmed by 5 bases and the J gene end by 0 bases; junction bases not matched to a gene: 9. This CDR3 has 16 amino acids. Germline lookup yields CDR1 GTSNPN and CDR2 SVGIG (reference sequence). The DNA of the CDR3 is TGTGCCTGGGACAGGGGTCACCCAGACTCCTACAATGAGCAGTTCTTC. It encodes CAWDRGHPDSYNEQFF.

This clone was found once. V is TRBV3-1 (or the pseudogene TRBV3-2) and J is TRBJ1-6; possibly TRBD1 for D (6 bases). V was trimmed by 1 base and J by 4 bases, leaving 23 bases between them. This CDR3 region has 20 residues. Per germline, CDR1 LGHDT and CDR2 YNNKEL (reference sequence). CDR3 residues: CASSQVVPSNRDTYNSPLHF. The CDR3 bases are TGTGCCAGCAGCCAAGTCGTACCGTCAAATCGGGACACATATAATTCACCCCTCCACTTT.

This sequence joins TRBV5-4 and TRBJ2-7; TRBD1 matches at 9 bases. This CDR3 is built from 16 residues. V dropped 2 bases and J dropped 2; count of bases not matched to a gene: 8. Germline loops: CDR1 SGHNT, CDR2 YYREEE (reference sequence). CDR3 sequence reads: CASSLPPGQGTYEQYF. The DNA for the CDR3 is TGTGCCAGCAGCTTACCCCCGGGACAGGGAACCTACGAGCAGTACTTC.

This chain joins TRBV28 and TRBJ1-2; 7 bases fit TRBD1. Unmatched junction bases numbered 5, after V lost 2 bases and J lost 5 bases. Germline-derived CDR1 and CDR2 are MDHEN and SYDVKM. The CDR3 extends over 14 amino acids. CDR3 loop: CASSLDRARYGYTF. The CDR3, as DNA: TGTGCCAGCAGTTTAGACAGGGCGAGGTATGGCTACACCTTC.

The chain carries TRBV5-6 and TRBJ2-1; 8 bases line up with TRBD2. V shed 4 bases, J shed 9 bases, and the junction held 6 bases outside the gene matches. The germline V gene encodes CDR1 SGHDT and CDR2 YYEEEE. The CDR3 sequence is 13 residues long. The CDR3: CASSRGAGVEQFF. DNA of the CDR3: TGTGCCAGCAGCCGTGGAGCGGGAGTTGAGCAGTTCTTC.

This clone appeared once. The CDR3 nucleotides read TGTGCCAGCAGCCTAGACAGCCCGTTCTCTGGGGCCAACGTCCTGACTTTC. Protein: CASSLDSPFSGANVLTF. This chain links TRBV6-2 or TRBV6-3 with TRBJ2-6, with a possible D match to TRBD1 (5 bases). The CDR3 loop spans 17 amino acids. CDR1 is MNHEY, CDR2 SVGEGT, per germline. V lost 6 bases, J lost 0 bases, and 15 bases lay in between.

V is TRBV6-5 and J is TRBJ2-7; D is undetermined. This CDR3 region has 11 residues. Germline CDR1 is MNHEY and CDR2 is SVGAGI. V gave up 6 bases and J gave up 3 bases, with 6 bases separating them. The CDR3 is CASSPDYEQYF. The CDR3 bases are TGTGCCAGCAGCCCGGACTACGAGCAGTACTTC.

Here the CDR3 reads CASSPPRGLAGGSYNEQFF. The CDR3 DNA follows: TGTGCCAGCAGTCCCCCCAGGGGCCTAGCGGGAGGATCATACAATGAGCAGTTCTTC. The chain employs TRBV28 and TRBJ2-1; TRBD2 aligns across 11 bases. V was pared by 5 bases and J by 4 bases, with 16 bases of the junction left unmatched. Germline V lookup: CDR1 MDHEN, CDR2 SYDVKM. The CDR3 contains 19 residues.

The V call is TRBV30, the J call TRBJ1-3; D not resolved. Between the trimmed V and J ends, which lost 2 bases and 0 bases, there was a span of 8 bases. From germline, CDR1 is GTSNPN and CDR2 SVGIG (reference sequence). This CDR3 has 14 amino acids. CDR3 bases: TGTGCCTGGAGTCAGGTGATCTCTGGAAACACCATATATTTT. As protein: CAWSQVISGNTIYF.